The clone carrying this T cell receptor beta chain was detected once. Primers: 60 Vbeta forward and 13 Jbeta reverse. The protocol was immunoSEQ multiplex PCR, while the TCRdb copy is restricted to in-frame clones and leaves out a portion. The data hold some 120,000 clones, with roughly four fifths observed a single time. The data belong to a study of cytomegalovirus exposure and HLA in healthy donors. V lost 1 base to trimming and J lost 1 base, with 13 bases between them. Germline CDR1 SGHTA, CDR2 FQGNSA. The CDR3 covers 16 residues. Specimen: PBMCs. The TCR was taken from a male donor in good health and CMV-seropositive. The chain has TRBV7-2 and TRBJ1-1; possibly TRBD1 for D (6 bases). The CDR3 DNA is TGTGCCAGCAGCTTAGAAGGTGCCAGGGGGAACACTGAAGCTTTCTTT. It is translated as CASSLEGARGNTEAFF.